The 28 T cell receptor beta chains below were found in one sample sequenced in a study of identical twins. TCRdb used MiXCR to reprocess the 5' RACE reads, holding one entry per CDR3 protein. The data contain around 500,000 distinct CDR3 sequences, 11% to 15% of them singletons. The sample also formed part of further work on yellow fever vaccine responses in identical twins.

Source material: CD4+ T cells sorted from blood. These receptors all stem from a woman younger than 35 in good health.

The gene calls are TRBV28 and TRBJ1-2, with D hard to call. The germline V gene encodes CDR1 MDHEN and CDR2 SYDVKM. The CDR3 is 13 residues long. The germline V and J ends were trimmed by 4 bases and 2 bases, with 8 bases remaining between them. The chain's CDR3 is CASSSRPNYGYTF. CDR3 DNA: TGTGCCAGCAGTTCTCGACCAAACTATGGCTACACCTTC.

The CDR3: CATAYKYEQYF. CDR3 nucleotides: TGTGCCACCGCATACAAATACGAGCAGTACTTC. V gene TRBV6-5 combines with J gene TRBJ2-7, with D hard to call. The CDR3 has 11 residues. Germline CDR1 and CDR2: MNHEY and SVGAGI. V shed 10 bases and J shed 4 bases, with 11 bases lying between them.

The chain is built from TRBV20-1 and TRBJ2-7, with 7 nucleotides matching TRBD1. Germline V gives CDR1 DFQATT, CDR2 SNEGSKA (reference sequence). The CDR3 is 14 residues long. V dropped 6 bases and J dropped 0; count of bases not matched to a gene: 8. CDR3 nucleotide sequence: TGCAGTGCCCCGGAGACAGGGCGCTCCTACGAGCAGTACTTC. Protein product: CSAPETGRSYEQYF.

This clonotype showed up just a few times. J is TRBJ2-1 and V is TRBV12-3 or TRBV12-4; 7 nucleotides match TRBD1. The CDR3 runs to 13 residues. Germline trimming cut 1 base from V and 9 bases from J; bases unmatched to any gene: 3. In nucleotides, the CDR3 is TGTGCCAGCAGTTTAGAGGGGGCCGGTGAGCAGTTCTTC. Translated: CASSLEGAGEQFF.

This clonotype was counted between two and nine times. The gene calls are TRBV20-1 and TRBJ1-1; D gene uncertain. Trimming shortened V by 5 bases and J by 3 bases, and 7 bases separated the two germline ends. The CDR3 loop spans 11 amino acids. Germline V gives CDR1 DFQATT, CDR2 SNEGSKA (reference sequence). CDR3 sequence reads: CSARAYTEAFF. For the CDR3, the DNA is TGCAGTGCTCGAGCGTACACTGAAGCTTTCTTT.

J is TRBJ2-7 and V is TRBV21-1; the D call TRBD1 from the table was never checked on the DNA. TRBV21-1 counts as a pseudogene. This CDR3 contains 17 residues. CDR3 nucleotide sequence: TGTGCCAGCAGCAAGGAGACAGCGAAATACGACGCCTACGAGCAGTACTTC. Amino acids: CASSKETAKYDAYEQYF.

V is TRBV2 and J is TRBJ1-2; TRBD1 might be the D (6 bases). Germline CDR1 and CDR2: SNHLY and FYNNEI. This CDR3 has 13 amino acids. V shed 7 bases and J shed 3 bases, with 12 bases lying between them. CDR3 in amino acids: CASTREGDYGYTF. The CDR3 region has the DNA TGTGCCAGCACCCGCGAGGGGGACTATGGCTACACCTTC.

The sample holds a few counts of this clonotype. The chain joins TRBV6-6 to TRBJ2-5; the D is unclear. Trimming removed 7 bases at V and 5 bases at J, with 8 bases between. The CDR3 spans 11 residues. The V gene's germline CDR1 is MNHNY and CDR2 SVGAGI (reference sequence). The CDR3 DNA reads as TGTGCCAGCACCACCCTGGAGACCCAGTACTTC. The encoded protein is CASTTLETQYF.

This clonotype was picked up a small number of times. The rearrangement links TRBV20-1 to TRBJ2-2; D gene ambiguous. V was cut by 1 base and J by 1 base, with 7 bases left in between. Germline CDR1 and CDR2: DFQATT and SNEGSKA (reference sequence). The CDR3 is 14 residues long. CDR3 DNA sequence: TGCAGTGCTAGAGTACACTTGAACACCGGGGAGCTGTTTTTT. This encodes CSARVHLNTGELFF.

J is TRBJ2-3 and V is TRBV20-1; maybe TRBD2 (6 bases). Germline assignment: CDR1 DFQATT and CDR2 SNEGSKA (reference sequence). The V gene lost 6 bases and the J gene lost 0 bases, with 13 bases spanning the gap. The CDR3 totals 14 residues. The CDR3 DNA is TGCAGTGCGCCGGGACTCACTAGCACAGATACGCAGTATTTT. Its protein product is CSAPGLTSTDTQYF.

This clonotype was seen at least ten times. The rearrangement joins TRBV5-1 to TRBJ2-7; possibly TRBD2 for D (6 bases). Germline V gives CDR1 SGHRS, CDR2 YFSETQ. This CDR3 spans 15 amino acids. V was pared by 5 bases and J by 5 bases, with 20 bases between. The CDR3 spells CASRGRTWETDEQYF. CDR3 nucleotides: TGCGCCAGCAGAGGGAGGACCTGGGAGACCGACGAGCAGTACTTC. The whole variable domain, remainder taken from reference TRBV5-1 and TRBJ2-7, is KAGVTQTPRYLIKTRGQQVTLSCSPISGHRSVSWYQQTPGQGLQFLFEYFSETQRNKGNFPGRFSGRQFSNSRSEMNVSTLELGDSALYLCASRGRTWETDEQYFGPGTRLTVT.

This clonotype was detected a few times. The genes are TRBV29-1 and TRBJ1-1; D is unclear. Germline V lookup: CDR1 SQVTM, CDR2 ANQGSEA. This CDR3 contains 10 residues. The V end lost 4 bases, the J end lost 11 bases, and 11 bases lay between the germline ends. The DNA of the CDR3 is TGCAGCGTTGTTCAGGCCGCGGCTTTCTTT. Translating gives CSVVQAAAFF.

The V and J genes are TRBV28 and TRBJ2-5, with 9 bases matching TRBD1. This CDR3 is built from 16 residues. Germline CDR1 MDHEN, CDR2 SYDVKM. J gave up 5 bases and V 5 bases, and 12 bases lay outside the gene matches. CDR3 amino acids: CASSVNRGRVFETQYF. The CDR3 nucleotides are TGTGCCAGCAGTGTCAACAGGGGGCGCGTGTTCGAGACCCAGTACTTC.

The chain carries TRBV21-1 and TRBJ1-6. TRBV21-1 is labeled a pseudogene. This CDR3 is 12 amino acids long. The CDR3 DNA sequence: TGTGCCAGCAGCCGATTGGCCCCACCCCTCCACTTT. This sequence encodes CASSRLAPPLHF.

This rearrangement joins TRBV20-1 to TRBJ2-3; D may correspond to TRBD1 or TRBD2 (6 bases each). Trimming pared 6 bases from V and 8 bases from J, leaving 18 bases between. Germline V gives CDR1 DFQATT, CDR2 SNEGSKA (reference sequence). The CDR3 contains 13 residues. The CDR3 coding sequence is TGCAGTGCCTGGTCGGGGGCGAGCGGTACGCAGTATTTT. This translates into CSAWSGASGTQYF.

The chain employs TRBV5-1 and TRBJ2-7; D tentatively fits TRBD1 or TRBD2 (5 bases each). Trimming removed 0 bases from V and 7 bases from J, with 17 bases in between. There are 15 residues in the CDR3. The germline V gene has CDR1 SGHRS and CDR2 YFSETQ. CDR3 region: CASSLGDIGTREQYF. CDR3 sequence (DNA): TGCGCCAGCAGCTTGGGGGATATCGGGACCCGAGAGCAGTACTTC.

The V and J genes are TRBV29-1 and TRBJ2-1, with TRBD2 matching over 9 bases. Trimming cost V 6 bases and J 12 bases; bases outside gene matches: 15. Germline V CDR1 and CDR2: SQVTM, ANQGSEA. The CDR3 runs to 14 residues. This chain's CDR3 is CSVGGGGAKAGQFF. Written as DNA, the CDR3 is TGCAGCGTGGGCGGGGGGGGCGCTAAAGCTGGGCAGTTCTTC.

The CDR3 loop is CASSRREREGYNEQFF. For the CDR3, the DNA is TGTGCCAGCAGCCGACGAGAGCGGGAGGGCTACAATGAGCAGTTCTTC. The chain employs TRBV4-2 and TRBJ2-1, with 10 bases identical to TRBD2. V dropped 4 bases and J dropped 3; count of bases not matched to a gene: 6. Germline V lookup: CDR1 LGHNA, CDR2 YNFKEQ. The CDR3 has 16 residues.

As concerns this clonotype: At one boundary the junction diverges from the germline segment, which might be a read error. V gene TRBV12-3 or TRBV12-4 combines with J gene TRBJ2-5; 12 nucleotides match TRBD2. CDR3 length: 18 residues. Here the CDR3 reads CARSLRLAGGPPLETQYF. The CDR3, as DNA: TGTGCCCGCAGTTTAAGGCTAGCGGGAGGGCCTCCGCTAGAGACCCAGTACTTC.

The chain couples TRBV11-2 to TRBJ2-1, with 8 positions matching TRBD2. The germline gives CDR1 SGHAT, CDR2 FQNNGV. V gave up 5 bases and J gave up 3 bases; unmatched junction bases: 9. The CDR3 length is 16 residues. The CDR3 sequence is CASSRIAGTYYNEQFF. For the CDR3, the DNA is TGTGCCAGCAGCCGAATAGCGGGAACCTACTACAATGAGCAGTTCTTC.

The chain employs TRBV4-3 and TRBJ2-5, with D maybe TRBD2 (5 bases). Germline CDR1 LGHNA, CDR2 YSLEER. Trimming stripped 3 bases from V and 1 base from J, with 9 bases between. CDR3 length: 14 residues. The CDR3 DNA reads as TGCGCCAGCAGCCAGACTACCAGCCAAGAGACCCAGTACTTC. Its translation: CASSQTTSQETQYF.

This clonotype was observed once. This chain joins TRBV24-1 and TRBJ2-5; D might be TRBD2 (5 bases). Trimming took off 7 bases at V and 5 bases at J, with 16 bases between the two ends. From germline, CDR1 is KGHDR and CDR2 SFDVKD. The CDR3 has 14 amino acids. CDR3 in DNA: TGTGCCACCAGCGAAAACGCGGGTCCGGAGACCCAGTACTTC. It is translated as CATSENAGPETQYF.

The CDR3: CASSESGVGRTQYF. The CDR3 coding sequence is TGCGCCAGCAGTGAGTCCGGGGTTGGAAGGACCCAGTACTTC. V gene TRBV10-1 combines with J gene TRBJ2-5; TRBD2 might be the D (5 bases). The CDR3 is 14 residues long. The V end lost 0 bases, the J end lost 7 bases, and 12 bases lay between the germline ends. CDR1 and CDR2 (germline): WNHNN, SYGVQD (reference sequence).

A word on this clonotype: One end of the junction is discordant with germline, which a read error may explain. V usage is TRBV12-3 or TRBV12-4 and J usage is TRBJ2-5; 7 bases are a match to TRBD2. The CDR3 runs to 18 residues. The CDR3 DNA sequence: TGTACCAGCAGTCTCCTCCTGGGTGGGGGAGGGCCCGGGGAGACCCAGTACTTC. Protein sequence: CTSSLLLGGGGPGETQYF.

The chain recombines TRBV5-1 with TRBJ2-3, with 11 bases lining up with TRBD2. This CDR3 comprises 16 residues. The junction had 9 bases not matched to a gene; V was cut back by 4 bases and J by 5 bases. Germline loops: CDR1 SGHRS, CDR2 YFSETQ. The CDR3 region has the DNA TGCGCCAGCAGCGCACTACTAGCGGGAGTCGGAGATACGCAGTATTTT. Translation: CASSALLAGVGDTQYF.

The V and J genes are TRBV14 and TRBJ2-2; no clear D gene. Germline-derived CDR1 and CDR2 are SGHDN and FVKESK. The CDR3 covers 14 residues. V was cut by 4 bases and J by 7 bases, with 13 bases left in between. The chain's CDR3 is CASSLNPRLGELFF. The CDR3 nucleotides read TGTGCCAGCAGCCTGAACCCCCGGCTCGGGGAGCTGTTTTTT.

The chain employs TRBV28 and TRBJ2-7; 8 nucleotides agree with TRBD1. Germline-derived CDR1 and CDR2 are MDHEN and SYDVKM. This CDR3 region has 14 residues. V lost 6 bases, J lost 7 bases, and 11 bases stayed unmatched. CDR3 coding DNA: TGTGCCAGCAGCGGAACCCCATACAGGGGGGAGCAGTACTTC. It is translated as CASSGTPYRGEQYF.

The CDR3 nucleotides read TGTGCCAGCAGGGTTACAGGGTTAAGTCAAGGCGGGAGGGCCCGGGTCTACGAGCAGTACTTC. Translated, it gives CASRVTGLSQGGRARVYEQYF. The chain carries TRBV27 and TRBJ2-7; 9 nucleotides align to TRBD2. The trim removed 6 bases at V and 3 bases at J, leaving 27 bases unmatched. Germline assignment: CDR1 MNHEY and CDR2 SMNVEV (reference sequence). The CDR3 is made up of 21 amino acids.